The clone carrying this T cell receptor beta chain has ten or more counts. Its antigen is currently unknown. Semi-nested PCR with Nested Universal Primer A followed constant-region reverse priming of full-length variable regions. From the 5' RACE reads, TCRdb called clonotypes with MiXCR, one entry per CDR3 protein. Among about 10,000 distinct CDR3 sequences listed, 12% to 15% were seen once. The V gene lost 0 bases and the J gene lost 11 bases, with 11 bases spanning the gap. Per germline, CDR1 MGHRA and CDR2 YSYEKL. The length of the CDR3 is 14 residues. Cells sorted as Tregs were CD4+, CD25+ and CD127-/low. Overall study results and limits: Tumor-infiltrating Treg TCR alpha and beta sequences overlapped most with tumor naive CD4+ T cells, then blood naive.

The receptor comes from a female donor with breast cancer. V usage is TRBV4-1 and J usage is TRBJ1-6; tentative D call: TRBD1 (5 bases). The material sequenced was Tregs sorted from blood. The CDR3 DNA follows: TGCGCCAGCAGCCAAGACAGGGAGTTTACACCCCTCCACTTT. It is translated as CASSQDREFTPLHF.